One and the same sample provided the 7 T cell receptor beta chains below, sequenced in a study of glioma-infiltrating T cells after dendritic cell vaccination. Time point denoted: after dendritic cell vaccination, including at tumor progression/relapse. The data were produced by immunoSEQ multiplex PCR, yet TCRdb's version contains in-frame clones alone and is incomplete. The sample contains more than 85,000 clones, around 87% of which appear only once. This specimen consisted of blood, obtained after dendritic cell vaccination. Receptor source: a human donor with glioblastoma.

V usage is TRBV7-9 and J usage is TRBJ1-2, with 12 bases matching TRBD1. The CDR3 covers 16 residues. Looked up from germline, CDR1 is SEHNR and CDR2 is FQNEAQ (reference sequence). Trimming at V came to 5 bases and at J to 3 bases, leaving 7 bases not matched to a gene. The CDR3 DNA is TGTGCCAGCAGCGACCGGGACAGGGGGCGCGACTATGGCTACACCTTC. Protein sequence: CASSDRDRGRDYGYTF.

The chain combines TRBV5-1 with TRBJ2-7; D remains unclear. Trimming removed 2 bases from V and 3 bases from J, with 9 bases in between. Germline CDR1 is SGHRS and CDR2 is YFSETQ. CDR3 size: 13 residues. The CDR3 spells CASSFPPVYEQYF. Written as DNA, the CDR3 is TGCGCCAGCAGCTTCCCCCCCGTCTACGAGCAGTACTTC.

The V gene is TRBV11-3, the J gene TRBJ2-2, with 8 bases identical to TRBD2. The trim removed 3 bases at V and 5 bases at J, leaving 17 bases unmatched. In germline, CDR1 is SGHNT, CDR2 YENEEA. The CDR3 spans 19 residues. CDR3: CASSLWELAGQSRTGELFF. The DNA for the CDR3 is TGTGCCAGCAGCTTGTGGGAGCTAGCGGGCCAATCCAGGACCGGGGAGCTGTTTTTT.

This chain connects TRBV5-1 to TRBJ2-3; 12 bases line up with TRBD2. CDR1 SGHRS and CDR2 YFSETQ come from the germline V gene. The trim removed 5 bases at V and 1 base at J, leaving 2 bases unmatched. The CDR3 has 15 amino acids. CDR3 protein: CASRWTSGGTDTQYF. For the CDR3, the DNA is TGCGCCAGCAGGTGGACTAGCGGGGGCACAGATACGCAGTATTTT.

V and J are TRBV5-6 and TRBJ1-4; the D is unclear. Germline V gives CDR1 SGHDT, CDR2 YYEEEE. The V end lost 5 bases, the J end lost 4 bases, and 9 bases lay between the germline ends. The CDR3 covers 13 residues. In DNA form, the CDR3 reads TGTGCCAGCAGTAGTCGTTATAATGAAAAACTGTTTTTT. It codes for CASSSRYNEKLFF.

This clone turned up a few times. The chain couples TRBV30 to TRBJ1-3; a weak D match, TRBD1 (5 bases). The germline CDR1 and CDR2 sequences are GTSNPN and SVGIG (reference sequence). The CDR3 has 13 residues. The germline V and J ends were trimmed by 2 bases and 4 bases, with 9 bases remaining between them. The CDR3 here is CAWSKGVGNTIYF. DNA for the CDR3: TGTGCCTGGAGTAAAGGGGTCGGAAACACCATATATTTT.

J is TRBJ2-5 and V is TRBV7-8; 10 bases line up with TRBD1. The CDR3 length is 14 residues. Germline CDR1 reads SGHVS; CDR2 reads FQNEAQ. V trimming: 1 base; J trimming: 7 bases; junction bases outside the gene matches: 3. The CDR3 DNA sequence: TGTGCCAGCAGCTTAGGACAGGGGGCAGGGACCCAGTACTTC. Its protein is CASSLGQGAGTQYF. Variable domain in full (rest from reference TRBV7-8 and TRBJ2-5): GAGVSQSPRYKVAKRGQDVALRCDPISGHVSLFWYQQALGQGPEFLTYFQNEAQLDKSGLPSDRFFAERPEGSVSTLKIQRTQQEDSAVYLCASSLGQGAGTQYFGPGTRLLVL.